These 10 T cell receptor beta chains came from one sample sequenced in a study of blood T cell repertoires in COVID-19 (dated by TCRdb to the early 2020s). The receptor library was made with the immunoSEQ multiplex PCR assay. TCRdb mirrors the immuneACCESS table, restricted to in-frame sequences. Some clones are absent from its copies; in checked studies, under half trace to an unresolved V gene, and the reason for the others is unknown. In this sample the table shows 90,000 to 100,000 clones, roughly 84% of which occur a single time. About 2% of the sample is in the top ten clones. Input material: peripheral blood. These receptors all come from a man between 65 and 85 years old with active or convalescent COVID-19.

In its sample, this clone was seen once. This sequence joins TRBV27 and TRBJ1-6; 10 bases align to TRBD1. Germline lookup yields CDR1 MNHEY and CDR2 SMNVEV (reference sequence). The ends lost 2 bases at V and 6 bases at J; junction bases unmatched: 4. The CDR3 length is 16 residues. The CDR3 nucleotides read TGTGCCAGCAGTTTAAGTAGGACAGGGGGTAATTCACCCCTCCACTTT. Its translation is CASSLSRTGGNSPLHF.

J is TRBJ1-1 and V is TRBV7-3, with 7 bases identical to TRBD1. Per germline, CDR1 SGHTA and CDR2 FQGTGA. This CDR3 region has 14 residues. V lost 4 bases and J lost 1; bases outside the gene matches: 3. The CDR3 nucleotides read TGTGCCAGCAGCTCACAGGGGCAGAACACTGAAGCTTTCTTT. Protein: CASSSQGQNTEAFF.

V gene TRBV12-3 or TRBV12-4 combines with J gene TRBJ2-4; perhaps TRBD1 as D (5 bases). V lost 2 bases to trimming and J lost 7 bases, with 9 bases between them. The CDR3 sequence is 13 residues long. The CDR3 nucleotides are TGTGCCAGCAGTTTAAGTGGGGCGAACATTCAGTACTTC. Translating gives CASSLSGANIQYF.

The chain uses TRBV5-1 and TRBJ2-1; TRBD2 agrees at 12 bases. Germline-derived CDR1 and CDR2 are SGHRS and YFSETQ. J lost 4 bases, V lost 4 bases, and 3 bases had no gene match. CDR3 length equals 15 residues. CDR3 sequence: CASSPSGGDYNEQFF. In DNA form, the CDR3 reads TGCGCCAGCAGCCCTAGCGGGGGGGATTACAATGAGCAGTTCTTC.

This rearrangement joins TRBV7-3 to TRBJ1-4; 9 bases map to TRBD1. Trimming cost V 5 bases and J 8 bases; bases outside gene matches: 12. Per the germline V gene, CDR1 is SGHTA and CDR2 is FQGTGA. This CDR3 spans 16 amino acids. The CDR3 DNA follows: TGTGCCAGCAGCCCCTCGGGGGACAGGGTCGGAGAAAAACTGTTTTTT. As protein: CASSPSGDRVGEKLFF.

This chain joins TRBV7-8 and TRBJ1-2; unclear D gene. Germline-derived CDR1 and CDR2 are SGHVS and FQNEAQ. The V gene lost 1 base and the J gene lost 4 bases, with 13 bases spanning the gap. The CDR3 runs to 15 residues. The DNA for the CDR3 is TGTGCCAGCAGCTTAGAGGCGGCATCGGGCTATGGCTACACCTTC. Translating gives CASSLEAASGYGYTF.

The V gene is TRBV2, the J gene TRBJ2-1; D is possibly TRBD1 (6 bases). The CDR3 totals 15 residues. Trimming stripped 5 bases from V and 0 bases from J, with 11 bases between. The germline V gene has CDR1 SNHLY and CDR2 FYNNEI. The DNA for the CDR3 is TGTGCCAGCAGTTACAGGGCAGGCTCCTACAATGAGCAGTTCTTC. Its translation: CASSYRAGSYNEQFF. Filled out from reference TRBV2 and TRBJ2-1, the complete variable domain reads EPEVTQTPSHQVTQMGQEVILRCVPISNHLYFYWYRQILGQKVEFLVSFYNNEISEKSEIFDDQFSVERPDGSNFTLKIRSTKLEDSAMYFCASSYRAGSYNEQFFGPGTRLTVL.

In its sample, this clone was seen once. The chain is built from TRBV13 and TRBJ2-6, with 8 positions matching TRBD1. Germline trimming cut 5 bases from V and 1 base from J; bases unmatched to any gene: 10. Germline CDR1 and CDR2: PRHDT and FYEKMQ (reference sequence). This CDR3 has 18 amino acids. In nucleotides, the CDR3 is TGTGCCAGCAGCCGTCATACAGGGGGGACTTCTGGGGCCAACGTCCTGACTTTC. It yields the protein CASSRHTGGTSGANVLTF. Variable domain in full (rest from reference TRBV13 and TRBJ2-6): AAGVIQSPRHLIKEKRETATLKCYPIPRHDTVYWYQQGPGQDPQFLISFYEKMQSDKGSIPDRFSAQQFSDYHSELNMSSLELGDSALYFCASSRHTGGTSGANVLTFGAGSRLTVL.

V gene TRBV5-1 combines with J gene TRBJ2-6; D ambiguous. The germline V gene encodes CDR1 SGHRS and CDR2 YFSETQ. The V gene lost 1 base and the J gene lost 4 bases, with 12 bases spanning the gap. The CDR3 is made up of 16 amino acids. The CDR3 coding sequence is TGCGCCAGCAGCTTGTCGGGTGTTGGGGGGGCCAACGTCCTGACTTTC. It is translated as CASSLSGVGGANVLTF.

The chain carries TRBV4-1 and TRBJ2-7; D is uncertain. V was pared by 1 base and J by 3 bases, with 13 bases between. Germline V gives CDR1 MGHRA, CDR2 YSYEKL. The CDR3 extends over 15 amino acids. The chain's CDR3 is CASSQGSQAFYEQYF. CDR3 bases: TGCGCCAGCAGCCAAGGCAGTCAGGCTTTCTACGAGCAGTACTTC.